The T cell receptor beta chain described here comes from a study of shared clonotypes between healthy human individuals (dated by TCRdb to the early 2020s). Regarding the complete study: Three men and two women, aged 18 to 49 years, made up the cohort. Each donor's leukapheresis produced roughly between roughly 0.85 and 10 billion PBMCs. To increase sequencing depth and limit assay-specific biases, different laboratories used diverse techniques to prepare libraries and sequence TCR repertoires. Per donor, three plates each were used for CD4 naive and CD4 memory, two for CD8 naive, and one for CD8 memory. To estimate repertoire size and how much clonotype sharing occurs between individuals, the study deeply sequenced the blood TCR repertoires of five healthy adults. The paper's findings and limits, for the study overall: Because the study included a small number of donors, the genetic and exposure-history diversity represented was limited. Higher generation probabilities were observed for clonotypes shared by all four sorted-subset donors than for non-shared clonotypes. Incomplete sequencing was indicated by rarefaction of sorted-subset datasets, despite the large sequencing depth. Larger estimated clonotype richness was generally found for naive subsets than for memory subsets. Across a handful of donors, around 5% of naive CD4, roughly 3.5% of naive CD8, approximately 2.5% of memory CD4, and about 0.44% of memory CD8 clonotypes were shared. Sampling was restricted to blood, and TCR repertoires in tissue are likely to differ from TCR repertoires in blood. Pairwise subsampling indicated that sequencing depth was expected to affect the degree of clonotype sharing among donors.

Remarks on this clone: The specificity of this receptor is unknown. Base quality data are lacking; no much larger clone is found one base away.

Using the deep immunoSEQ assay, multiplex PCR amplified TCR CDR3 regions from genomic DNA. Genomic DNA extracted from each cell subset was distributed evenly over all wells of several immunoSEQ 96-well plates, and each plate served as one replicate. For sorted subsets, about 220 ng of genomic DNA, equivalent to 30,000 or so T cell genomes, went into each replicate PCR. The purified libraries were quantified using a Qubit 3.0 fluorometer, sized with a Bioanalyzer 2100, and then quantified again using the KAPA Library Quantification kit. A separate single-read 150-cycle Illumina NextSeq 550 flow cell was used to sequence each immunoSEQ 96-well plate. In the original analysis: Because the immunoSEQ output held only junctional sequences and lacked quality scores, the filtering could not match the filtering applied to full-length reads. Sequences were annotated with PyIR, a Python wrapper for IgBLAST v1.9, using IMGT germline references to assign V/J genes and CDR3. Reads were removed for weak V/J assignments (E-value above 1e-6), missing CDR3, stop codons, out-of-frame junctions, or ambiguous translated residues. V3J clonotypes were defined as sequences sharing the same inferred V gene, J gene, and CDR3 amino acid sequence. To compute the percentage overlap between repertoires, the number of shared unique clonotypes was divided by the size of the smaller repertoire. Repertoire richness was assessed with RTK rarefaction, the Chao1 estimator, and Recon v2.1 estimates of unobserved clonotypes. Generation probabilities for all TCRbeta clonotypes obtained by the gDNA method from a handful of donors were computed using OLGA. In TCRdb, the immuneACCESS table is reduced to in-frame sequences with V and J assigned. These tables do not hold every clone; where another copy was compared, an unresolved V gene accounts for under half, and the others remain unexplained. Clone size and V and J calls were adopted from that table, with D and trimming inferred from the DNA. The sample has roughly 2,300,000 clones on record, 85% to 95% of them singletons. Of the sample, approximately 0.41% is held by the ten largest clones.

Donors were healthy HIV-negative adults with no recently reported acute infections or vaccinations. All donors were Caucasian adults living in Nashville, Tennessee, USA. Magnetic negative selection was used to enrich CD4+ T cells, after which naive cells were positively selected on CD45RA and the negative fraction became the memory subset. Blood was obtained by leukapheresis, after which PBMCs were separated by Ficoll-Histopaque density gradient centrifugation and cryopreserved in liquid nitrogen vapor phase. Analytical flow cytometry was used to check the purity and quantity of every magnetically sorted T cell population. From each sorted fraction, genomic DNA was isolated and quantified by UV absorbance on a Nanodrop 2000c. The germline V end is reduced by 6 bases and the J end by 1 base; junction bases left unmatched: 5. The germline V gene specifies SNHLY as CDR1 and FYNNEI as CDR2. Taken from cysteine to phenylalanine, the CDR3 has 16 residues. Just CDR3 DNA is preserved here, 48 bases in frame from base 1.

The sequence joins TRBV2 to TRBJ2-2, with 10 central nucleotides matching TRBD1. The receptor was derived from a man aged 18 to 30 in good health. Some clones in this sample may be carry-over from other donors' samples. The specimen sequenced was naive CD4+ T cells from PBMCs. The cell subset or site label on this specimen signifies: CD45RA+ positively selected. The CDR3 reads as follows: CASSRDRGQNTGELFF. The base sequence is TGTGCCAGCAGCCGAGACAGGGGGCAGAACACCGGGGAGCTGTTTTTT.